The present T cell receptor (beta chain) was sequenced within a study of T cell responses to AZD1222 COVID-19 vaccine. Assay: immunoSEQ multiplex PCR; the TCRdb copy retains only in-frame clones and omits some. The sample carries 200,000 or so clones, 85% to 95% recorded once. The CDR3 contains 14 residues. Losses at the gene ends were 6 bases for V and 2 bases for J; bases not matched to a gene: 6. Germline CDR1 and CDR2: LGHDT and YNNKEL (reference sequence). This material consisted of peripheral blood, taken on day 0 of AZD1222 vaccination. The clonotype was recovered from an adult in good health. This chain joins TRBV3-1 (or the pseudogene TRBV3-2) and TRBJ1-1, with 7 positions matching TRBD1. This CDR3 reads CASRPGQPNTEAFF. For the CDR3, the DNA is TGTGCCAGCAGACCGGGACAGCCAAACACTGAAGCTTTCTTT.